Each of the 9 T cell receptor beta chains below was sequenced from the same sample in a study of blood T cell repertoires in COVID-19. Data came from immunoSEQ multiplex PCR; TCRdb stores just in-frame clones and leaves some out. Of 250,000 to 300,000 clones listed, 65% to 90% are singletons. The sample comprised peripheral blood. All receptors derive from a woman in her sixties or seventies with active or convalescent COVID-19.

This clone was recorded once. V and J are TRBV7-2 and TRBJ2-7, with 15 nucleotides matching TRBD2. Germline assignment: CDR1 SGHTA and CDR2 FQGNSA. The CDR3 contains 15 residues. The ends lost 5 bases at V and 10 bases at J; junction bases unmatched: 9. CDR3 amino acids: CASSAGTSGGNYQYF. The CDR3, as DNA: TGTGCCAGCAGCGCCGGGACTAGCGGGGGGAATTATCAGTACTTC.

The CDR3: CASSVGRRALNTEAFF. The CDR3 nucleotides are TGTGCCAGCAGCGTAGGTCGCAGGGCCCTTAACACTGAAGCTTTCTTT. The chain links TRBV9 to TRBJ1-1; D may be TRBD1 (5 bases). The V end was cut by 0 bases, the J end by 2 bases, with 14 bases between. The CDR3 is made up of 16 amino acids. The germline V gene encodes CDR1 SGDLS and CDR2 YYNGEE. The variable domain in full, completed from reference TRBV9 and TRBJ1-1, reads DSGVTQTPKHLITATGQRVTLRCSPRSGDLSVYWYQQSLDQGLQFLIQYYNGEERAKGNILERFSAQQFPDLHSELNLSSLELGDSALYFCASSVGRRALNTEAFFGQGTRLTVV.

The rearrangement uses TRBV9 and TRBJ2-3; possibly TRBD1 for D (6 bases). Trimming removed 3 bases from V and 0 bases from J, with 11 bases in between. This CDR3 has 15 residues. Germline values: CDR1 SGDLS, CDR2 YYNGEE. CDR3 residues: CASSAGQSSTDTQYF. CDR3 bases: TGTGCCAGCAGCGCCGGACAGTCAAGCACAGATACGCAGTATTTT.

Comments on this clone: Other DNA sequences of this sample code for an identical CDR3. The genes are TRBV25-1 and TRBJ1-1; 7 positions agree with TRBD1. The germline V gene has CDR1 MGHDK and CDR2 SYGVNS. The CDR3 loop spans 14 amino acids. V trimming: 5 bases; J trimming: 1 base; junction bases outside the gene matches: 4. CDR3 amino acids: CASSPQGRNTEAFF. The CDR3 region has the DNA TGTGCCAGCAGTCCACAGGGGCGGAACACTGAAGCTTTCTTT.

This clone has a single count. The chain uses TRBV19 and TRBJ2-3, with D possibly being TRBD2 (7 bases). The germline V and J ends were trimmed by 3 bases and 4 bases, with 14 bases remaining between them. The germline CDR1 and CDR2 sequences are LNHDA and SQIVND (reference sequence). This CDR3 comprises 15 residues. The CDR3 DNA reads as TGTGCCAGTAGTATTATAAAGGGGGGGGCAGATACGCAGTATTTT. It encodes CASSIIKGGADTQYF.

This rearrangement joins TRBV27 to TRBJ2-2, with D uncertain. This CDR3 has 12 amino acids. Germline V gene lookup returns CDR1 MNHEY and CDR2 SMNVEV (reference sequence). V shed 5 bases and J shed 4 bases, with 5 bases lying between them. The CDR3 DNA follows: TGTGCCAGCAGTCCCGGCACCGGGGAGCTGTTTTTT. It codes for CASSPGTGELFF.

The chain links TRBV30 to TRBJ2-4; D gene uncertain. Trimming shortened V by 2 bases and J by 5 bases, and 4 bases separated the two germline ends. Germline V gives CDR1 GTSNPN, CDR2 SVGIG (reference sequence). The CDR3 sequence is 11 residues long. CDR3 coding DNA: TGTGCCTGGAGTCTTGAAAACATTCAGTACTTC. As protein: CAWSLENIQYF.

The genes are TRBV29-1 and TRBJ2-7, with TRBD2 matching 13 bases. This CDR3 comprises 16 residues. CDR1 SQVTM and CDR2 ANQGSEA come from the germline V gene. V shed 7 bases, J shed 0 bases, and the junction held 9 bases outside the gene matches. CDR3 residues: CSAWTSGGRSSYEQYF. In DNA, the CDR3 is TGCAGCGCATGGACTAGCGGGGGCCGTAGCTCCTACGAGCAGTACTTC.

This chain uses TRBV29-1 with TRBJ1-1; 9 nucleotides line up with TRBD1. The CDR3 extends over 12 amino acids. The germline V gene encodes CDR1 SQVTM and CDR2 ANQGSEA. V lost 4 bases, J lost 6 bases, and 3 bases stayed unmatched. The CDR3 sequence is CSVGRTGAEAFF. CDR3 coding DNA: TGCAGCGTTGGCAGGACAGGGGCTGAAGCTTTCTTT.